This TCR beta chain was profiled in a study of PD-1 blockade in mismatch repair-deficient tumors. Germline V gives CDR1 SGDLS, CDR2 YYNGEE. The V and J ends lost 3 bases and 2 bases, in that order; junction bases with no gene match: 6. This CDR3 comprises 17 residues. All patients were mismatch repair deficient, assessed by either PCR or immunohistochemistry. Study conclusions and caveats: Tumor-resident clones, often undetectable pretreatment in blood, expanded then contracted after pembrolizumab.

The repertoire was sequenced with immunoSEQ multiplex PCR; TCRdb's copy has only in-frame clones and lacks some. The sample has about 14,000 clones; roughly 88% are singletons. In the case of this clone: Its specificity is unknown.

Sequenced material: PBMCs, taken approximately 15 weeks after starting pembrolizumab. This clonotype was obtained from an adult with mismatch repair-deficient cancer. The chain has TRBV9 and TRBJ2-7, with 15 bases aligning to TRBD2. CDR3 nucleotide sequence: TGTGCCAGCAGCGCCGGGACTAGCGGGAGGATCGCCTACGAGCAGTACTTC. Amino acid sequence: CASSAGTSGRIAYEQYF.